Shown below are 14 T cell receptor beta chains from a single sample sequenced in a study of T cells in narcolepsy. Produced via immunoSEQ multiplex PCR; TCRdb's table is partial and in-frame only. The data hold approximately 38,000 clones, with approximately 90% observed a single time. Sequencing input: CD45RA- memory CD4+ T cells from PBMCs. The receptor source for this set is a human donor with narcolepsy.

The chain uses TRBV7-2 and TRBJ2-1, with D perhaps TRBD1 (5 bases). V was shortened by 6 bases and J by 5 bases, with 8 bases between the two germline ends. CDR1 SGHTA and CDR2 FQGNSA come from the germline V gene. The CDR3 consists of 12 residues. Here the CDR3 reads CASSPGNNEQFF. The CDR3 DNA reads as TGTGCCAGCAGTCCAGGGAACAATGAGCAGTTCTTC.

V is TRBV7-2 and J is TRBJ1-1; 7 nucleotides line up with TRBD1. Germline assignment: CDR1 SGHTA and CDR2 FQGNSA. Trimming took 6 bases from V and 2 from J; bases not matched to a gene: 3. This CDR3 spans 13 amino acids. The CDR3 coding sequence is TGTGCCAGCAGTCGGGACAGAAACACTGAAGCTTTCTTT. It is translated as CASSRDRNTEAFF.

The V call is TRBV10-3, the J call TRBJ2-3; possible D gene TRBD2, 6 bases. Per germline, CDR1 ENHRY and CDR2 SYGVKD. V was pared by 8 bases and J by 0 bases, with 12 bases between. The CDR3 loop spans 14 amino acids. The CDR3 here is CAIAAGISTDTQYF. The CDR3 region has the DNA TGTGCCATCGCGGCGGGGATTAGCACAGATACGCAGTATTTT.

V is TRBV30 and J is TRBJ1-2; no clear D. V gave up 4 bases and J gave up 3 bases, with 9 bases separating them. Germline CDR1 GTSNPN, CDR2 SVGIG (reference sequence). The CDR3 totals 12 residues. CDR3 protein: CAWMQSHYGYTF. For the CDR3, the DNA is TGTGCCTGGATGCAGTCGCACTATGGCTACACCTTC.

This clone was seen once. The chain has TRBV7-8 and TRBJ1-1; the D is unclear. This CDR3 contains 13 residues. The V end was cut by 0 bases, the J end by 6 bases, with 8 bases between. Looked up from germline, CDR1 is SGHVS and CDR2 is FQNEAQ. CDR3 bases: TGTGCCAGCAGCTTAGCCTCTACCGCTGAAGCTTTCTTT. Its translation is CASSLASTAEAFF.

The chain carries TRBV7-2 and TRBJ1-2, with 10 bases that match TRBD1. Trimming took 7 bases from V and 7 from J; bases not matched to a gene: 6. This CDR3 region has 13 residues. The germline V gene encodes CDR1 SGHTA and CDR2 FQGNSA. This CDR3 reads CASKPTGGLGYTF. Written as DNA, the CDR3 is TGTGCCAGCAAACCGACAGGGGGCCTTGGCTACACCTTC.

This chain connects TRBV27 to TRBJ1-2, with D unclear. The length of the CDR3 is 12 residues. Germline CDR1 reads MNHEY; CDR2 reads SMNVEV (reference sequence). V lost 2 bases and J 4 bases, leaving 5 bases between the germline ends. The CDR3 coding sequence is TGTGCCAGCAGTTTAAAGGGCTATGGCTACACCTTC. This codes for CASSLKGYGYTF.

The chain recombines TRBV7-2 with TRBJ2-4; TRBD2 agrees at 7 bases. CDR1 SGHTA and CDR2 FQGNSA come from the germline V gene. This CDR3 is 14 amino acids long. V dropped 7 bases and J dropped 2; count of bases not matched to a gene: 5. The CDR3 nucleotides read TGTGCCAGCACCCTCGGGGGGACCAAAAACATTCAGTACTTC. Protein product: CASTLGGTKNIQYF. Looking up the rest from reference TRBV7-2 and TRBJ2-4 gives the full variable domain: GAGVSQSPSNKVTEKGKDVELRCDPISGHTALYWYRQSLGQGLEFLIYFQGNSAPDKSGLPSDRFSAERTGGSVSTLTIQRTQQEDSAVYLCASTLGGTKNIQYFGAGTRLSVL.

As DNA, the CDR3 is TGTGCCAGCAGCCTAGGGACAGGGGGAGCCTATGGCTACACCTTC. It is translated as CASSLGTGGAYGYTF. The J gene is TRBJ1-2, the V gene TRBV5-4; 11 bases are shared with TRBD1. CDR1 is SGHNT and CDR2 is YYREEE in the germline V gene (reference sequence). Trimming cost V 4 bases and J 4 bases; bases outside gene matches: 6. The CDR3 totals 15 residues.

The chain employs TRBV9 and TRBJ1-5; D not resolved. Trimming left V 7 bases short and J 4 bases short, with 6 bases between. The CDR3 is made up of 11 amino acids. CDR1 and CDR2 from the germline V gene are SGDLS and YYNGEE. The CDR3 nucleotides read TGTGCCAGCGGAGATAATCAGCCCCAGCATTTT. Encoded protein: CASGDNQPQHF.

The chain has TRBV6-4 and TRBJ2-1; D is possibly TRBD1 or TRBD2 (6 bases each). This CDR3 region has 15 residues. Trimming took off 5 bases at V and 6 bases at J, with 17 bases between the two ends. CDR1 is MRHNA and CDR2 is SNTAGT in the germline V gene. The chain's CDR3 is CASSPGGLSRNEQFF. CDR3 DNA: TGTGCCAGCAGTCCCGGGGGCCTTTCCCGCAATGAGCAGTTCTTC.

V usage is TRBV30 and J usage is TRBJ2-7; D not certain. Germline CDR1 GTSNPN, CDR2 SVGIG (reference sequence). This CDR3 is built from 11 residues. V shed 3 bases and J shed 4 bases, with 7 bases lying between them. The CDR3 DNA follows: TGTGCCTGGAGCCATGCTTACGAGCAGTACTTC. Translation: CAWSHAYEQYF.

The V gene is TRBV12-2, the J gene TRBJ2-1; no DNA check was done on the table's D call, TRBD2. TRBV12-2 is termed a pseudogene. The CDR3 totals 14 residues. CDR3 DNA: TGTGCAAGTCGCTTAGAACGGCGGGAGGGGAAGCAGTTCTTC. As protein: CASRLERREGKQFF.

This sequence joins TRBV5-1 and TRBJ1-2, with TRBD1 identical over 10 bases. V lost 3 bases to trimming and J lost 6 bases; unmatched junction nucleotides: 8. Germline V lookup: CDR1 SGHRS, CDR2 YFSETQ. The CDR3 loop spans 15 amino acids. Written as DNA, the CDR3 is TGCGCCAGCAGCTCATCCGGGACAGGGGTTGATGGCTACACCTTC. This translates into CASSSSGTGVDGYTF.